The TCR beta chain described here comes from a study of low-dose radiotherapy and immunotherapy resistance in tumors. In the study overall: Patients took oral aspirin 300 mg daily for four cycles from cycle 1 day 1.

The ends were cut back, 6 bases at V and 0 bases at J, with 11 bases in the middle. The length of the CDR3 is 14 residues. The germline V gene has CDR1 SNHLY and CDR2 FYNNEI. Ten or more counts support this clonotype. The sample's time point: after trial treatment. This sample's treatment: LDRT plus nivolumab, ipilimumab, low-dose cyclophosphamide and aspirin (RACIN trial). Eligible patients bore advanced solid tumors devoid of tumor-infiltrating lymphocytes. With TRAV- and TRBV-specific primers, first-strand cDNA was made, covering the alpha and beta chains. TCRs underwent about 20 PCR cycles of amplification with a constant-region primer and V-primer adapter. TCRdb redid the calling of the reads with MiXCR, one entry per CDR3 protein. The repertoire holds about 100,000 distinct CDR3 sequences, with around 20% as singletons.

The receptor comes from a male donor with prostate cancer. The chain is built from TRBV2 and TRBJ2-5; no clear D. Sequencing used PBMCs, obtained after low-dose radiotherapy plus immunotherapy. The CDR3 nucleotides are TGTGCCAGCAGACCGCCAGGATACCAAGAGACCCAGTACTTC. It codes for CASRPPGYQETQYF.